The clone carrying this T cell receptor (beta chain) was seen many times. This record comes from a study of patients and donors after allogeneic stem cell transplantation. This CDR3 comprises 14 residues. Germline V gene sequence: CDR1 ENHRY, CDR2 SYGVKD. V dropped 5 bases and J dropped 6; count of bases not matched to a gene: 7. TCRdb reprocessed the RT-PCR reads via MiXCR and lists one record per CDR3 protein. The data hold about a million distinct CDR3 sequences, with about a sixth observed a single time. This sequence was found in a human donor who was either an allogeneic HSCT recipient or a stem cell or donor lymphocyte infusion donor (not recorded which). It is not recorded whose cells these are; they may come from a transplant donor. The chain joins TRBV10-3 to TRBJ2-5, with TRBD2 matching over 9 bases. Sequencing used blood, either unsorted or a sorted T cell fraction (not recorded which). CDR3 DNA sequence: TGTGCCATCAGTCAAGGACTAGCGCAGAAGACCCAGTACTTC. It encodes CAISQGLAQKTQYF.